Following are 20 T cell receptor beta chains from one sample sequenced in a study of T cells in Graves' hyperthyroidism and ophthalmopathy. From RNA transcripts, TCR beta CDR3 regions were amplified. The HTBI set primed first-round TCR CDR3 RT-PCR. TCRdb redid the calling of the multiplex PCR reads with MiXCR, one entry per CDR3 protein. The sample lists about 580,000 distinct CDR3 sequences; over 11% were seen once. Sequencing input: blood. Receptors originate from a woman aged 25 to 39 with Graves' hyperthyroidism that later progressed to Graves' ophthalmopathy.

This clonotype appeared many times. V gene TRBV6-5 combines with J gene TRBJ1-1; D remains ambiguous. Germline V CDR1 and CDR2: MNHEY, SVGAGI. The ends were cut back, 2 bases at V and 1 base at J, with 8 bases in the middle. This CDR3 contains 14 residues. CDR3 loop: CASSYTWANTEAFF. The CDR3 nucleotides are TGTGCCAGCAGTTACACCTGGGCGAACACTGAAGCTTTCTTT.

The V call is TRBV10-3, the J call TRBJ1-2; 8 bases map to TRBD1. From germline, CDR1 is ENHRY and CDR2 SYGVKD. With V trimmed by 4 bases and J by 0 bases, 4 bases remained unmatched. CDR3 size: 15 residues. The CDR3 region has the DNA TGTGCCATCAGTGGTTCAGGGGGCCCTAACTATGGCTACACCTTC. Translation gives CAISGSGGPNYGYTF.

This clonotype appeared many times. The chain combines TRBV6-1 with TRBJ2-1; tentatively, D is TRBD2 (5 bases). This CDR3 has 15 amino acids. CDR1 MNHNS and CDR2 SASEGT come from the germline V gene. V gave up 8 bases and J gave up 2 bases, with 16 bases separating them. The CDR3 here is CASRPLGGPYNEQFF. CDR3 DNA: TGTGCCAGCCGCCCCTTAGGAGGTCCCTACAATGAGCAGTTCTTC.

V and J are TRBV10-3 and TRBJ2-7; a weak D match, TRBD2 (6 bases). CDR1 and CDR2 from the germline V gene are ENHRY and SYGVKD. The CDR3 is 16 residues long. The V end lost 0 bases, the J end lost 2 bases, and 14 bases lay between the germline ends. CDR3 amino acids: CAISESGGPAAYEQYF. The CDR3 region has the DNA TGTGCCATCAGTGAGTCGGGGGGACCAGCGGCCTACGAGCAGTACTTC.

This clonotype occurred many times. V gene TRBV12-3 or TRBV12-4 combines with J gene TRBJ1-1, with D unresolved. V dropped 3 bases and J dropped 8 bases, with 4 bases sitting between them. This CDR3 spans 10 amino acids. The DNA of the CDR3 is TGTGCCAGCAGTTTTGGGGAAGCTTTCTTT. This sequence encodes CASSFGEAFF.

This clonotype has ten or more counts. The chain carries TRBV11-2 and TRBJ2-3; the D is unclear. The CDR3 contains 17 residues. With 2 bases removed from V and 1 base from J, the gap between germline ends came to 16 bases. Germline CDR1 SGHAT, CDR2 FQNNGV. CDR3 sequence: CASSLSSGATGTDTQYF. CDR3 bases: TGTGCCAGCAGCTTAAGTTCCGGAGCTACTGGCACAGATACGCAGTATTTT.

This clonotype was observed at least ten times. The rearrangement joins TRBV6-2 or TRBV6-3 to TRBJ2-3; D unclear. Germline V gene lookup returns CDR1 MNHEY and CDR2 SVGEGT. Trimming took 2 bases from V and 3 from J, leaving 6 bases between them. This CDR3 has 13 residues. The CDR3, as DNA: TGTGCCAGCAGTTACCAGTCTACAGATACGCAGTATTTT. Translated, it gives CASSYQSTDTQYF.

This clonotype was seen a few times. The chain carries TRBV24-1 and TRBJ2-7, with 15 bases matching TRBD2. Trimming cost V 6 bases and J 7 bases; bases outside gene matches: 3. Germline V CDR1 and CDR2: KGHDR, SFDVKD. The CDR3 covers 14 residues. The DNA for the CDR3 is TGTGCCACCAGTACGGGACTAGCGGGAGGAGAGCAGTACTTC. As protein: CATSTGLAGGEQYF.

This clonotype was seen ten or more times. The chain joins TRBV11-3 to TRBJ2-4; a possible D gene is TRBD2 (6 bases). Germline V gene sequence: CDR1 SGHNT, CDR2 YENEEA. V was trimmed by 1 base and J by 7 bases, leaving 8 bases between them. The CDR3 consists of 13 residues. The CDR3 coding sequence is TGTGCCAGCAGCTTAGGCGGGACTAACATTCAGTACTTC. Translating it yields CASSLGGTNIQYF.

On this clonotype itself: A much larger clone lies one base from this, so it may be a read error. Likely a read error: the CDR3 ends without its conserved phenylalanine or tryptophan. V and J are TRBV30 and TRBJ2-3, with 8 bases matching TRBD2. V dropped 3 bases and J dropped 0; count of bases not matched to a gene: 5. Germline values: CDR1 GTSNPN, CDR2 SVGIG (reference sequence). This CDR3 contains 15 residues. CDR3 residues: CAWSVAGISTDTQYL. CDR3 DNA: TGTGCCTGGAGCGTAGCGGGGATTAGCACAGATACGCAGTATCTT.

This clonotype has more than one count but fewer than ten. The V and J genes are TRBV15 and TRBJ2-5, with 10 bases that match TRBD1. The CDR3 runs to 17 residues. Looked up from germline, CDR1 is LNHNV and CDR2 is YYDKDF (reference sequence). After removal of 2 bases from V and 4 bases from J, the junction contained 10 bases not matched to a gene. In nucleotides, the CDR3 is TGTGCCACCAGCAGACGGACAGGGGGTGTTGATCGAGAGACCCAGTACTTC. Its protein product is CATSRRTGGVDRETQYF.

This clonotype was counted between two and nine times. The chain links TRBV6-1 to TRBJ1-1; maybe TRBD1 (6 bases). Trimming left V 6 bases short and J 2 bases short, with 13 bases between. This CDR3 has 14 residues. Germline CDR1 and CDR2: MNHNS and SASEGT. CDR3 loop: CASSTQGLNTEAFF. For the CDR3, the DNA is TGTGCCAGCAGCACACAGGGTTTAAACACTGAAGCTTTCTTT.

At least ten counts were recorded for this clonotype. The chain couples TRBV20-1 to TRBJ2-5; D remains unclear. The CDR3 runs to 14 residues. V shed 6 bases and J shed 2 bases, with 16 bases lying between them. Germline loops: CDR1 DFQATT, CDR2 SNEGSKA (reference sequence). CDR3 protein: CSAAGARPQETQYF. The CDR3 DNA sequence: TGCAGTGCCGCCGGCGCGAGACCTCAAGAGACCCAGTACTTC.

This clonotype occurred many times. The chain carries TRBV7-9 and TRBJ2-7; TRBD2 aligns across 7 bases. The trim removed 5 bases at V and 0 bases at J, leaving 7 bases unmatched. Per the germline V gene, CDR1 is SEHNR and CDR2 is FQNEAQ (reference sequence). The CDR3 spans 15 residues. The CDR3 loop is CASSPAGTTSYEQYF. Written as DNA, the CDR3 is TGTGCCAGCAGCCCAGCCGGGACTACCTCCTACGAGCAGTACTTC.

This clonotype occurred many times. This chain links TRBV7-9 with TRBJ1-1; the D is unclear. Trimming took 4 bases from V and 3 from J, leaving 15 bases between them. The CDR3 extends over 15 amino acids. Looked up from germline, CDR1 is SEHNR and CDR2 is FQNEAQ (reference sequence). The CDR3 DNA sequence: TGTGCCAGCAGCTCCCCGACCTCCCGTGACACTGAAGCTTTCTTT. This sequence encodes CASSSPTSRDTEAFF.

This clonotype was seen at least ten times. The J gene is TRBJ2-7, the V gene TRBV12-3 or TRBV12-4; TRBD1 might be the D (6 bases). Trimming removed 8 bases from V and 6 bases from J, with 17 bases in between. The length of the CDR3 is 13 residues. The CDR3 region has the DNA TGTGCCAGCTGGACCGGACAGTCCCCCGAGCAGTACTTC. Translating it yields CASWTGQSPEQYF.

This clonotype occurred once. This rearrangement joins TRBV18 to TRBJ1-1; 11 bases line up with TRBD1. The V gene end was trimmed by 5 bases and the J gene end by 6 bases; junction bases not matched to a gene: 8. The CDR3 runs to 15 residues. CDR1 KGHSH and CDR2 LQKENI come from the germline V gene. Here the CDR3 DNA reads TGTGCCAGCTCAATTGCGGGGACAGGGGGGTCTGAAGCTTTCTTT. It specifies CASSIAGTGGSEAFF.

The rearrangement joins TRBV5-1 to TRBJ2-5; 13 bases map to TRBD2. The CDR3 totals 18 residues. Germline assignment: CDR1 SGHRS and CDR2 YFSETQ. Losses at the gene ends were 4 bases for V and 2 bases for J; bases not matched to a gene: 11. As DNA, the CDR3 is TGCGCCAGCAGCCCCGGACTAGCGGGGGATGGGAGTCAAGAGACCCAGTACTTC. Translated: CASSPGLAGDGSQETQYF.

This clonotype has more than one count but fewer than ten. This CDR3 is CASTHGSRSTEAFF. The CDR3 DNA is TGTGCCAGCACCCACGGCTCGCGGTCGACTGAAGCTTTCTTT. The chain couples TRBV27 to TRBJ1-1; no definite D call. V lost 7 bases and J 5 bases, leaving 17 bases between the germline ends. CDR1 and CDR2 (germline): MNHEY, SMNVEV (reference sequence). This CDR3 has 14 residues.

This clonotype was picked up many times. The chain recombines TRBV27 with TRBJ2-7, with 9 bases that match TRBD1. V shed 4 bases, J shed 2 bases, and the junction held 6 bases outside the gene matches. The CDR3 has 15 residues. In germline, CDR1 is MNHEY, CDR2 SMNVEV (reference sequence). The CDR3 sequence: CASSSGTGLTYEQYF. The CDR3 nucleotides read TGTGCCAGCAGTTCCGGGACAGGGCTAACCTACGAGCAGTACTTC.